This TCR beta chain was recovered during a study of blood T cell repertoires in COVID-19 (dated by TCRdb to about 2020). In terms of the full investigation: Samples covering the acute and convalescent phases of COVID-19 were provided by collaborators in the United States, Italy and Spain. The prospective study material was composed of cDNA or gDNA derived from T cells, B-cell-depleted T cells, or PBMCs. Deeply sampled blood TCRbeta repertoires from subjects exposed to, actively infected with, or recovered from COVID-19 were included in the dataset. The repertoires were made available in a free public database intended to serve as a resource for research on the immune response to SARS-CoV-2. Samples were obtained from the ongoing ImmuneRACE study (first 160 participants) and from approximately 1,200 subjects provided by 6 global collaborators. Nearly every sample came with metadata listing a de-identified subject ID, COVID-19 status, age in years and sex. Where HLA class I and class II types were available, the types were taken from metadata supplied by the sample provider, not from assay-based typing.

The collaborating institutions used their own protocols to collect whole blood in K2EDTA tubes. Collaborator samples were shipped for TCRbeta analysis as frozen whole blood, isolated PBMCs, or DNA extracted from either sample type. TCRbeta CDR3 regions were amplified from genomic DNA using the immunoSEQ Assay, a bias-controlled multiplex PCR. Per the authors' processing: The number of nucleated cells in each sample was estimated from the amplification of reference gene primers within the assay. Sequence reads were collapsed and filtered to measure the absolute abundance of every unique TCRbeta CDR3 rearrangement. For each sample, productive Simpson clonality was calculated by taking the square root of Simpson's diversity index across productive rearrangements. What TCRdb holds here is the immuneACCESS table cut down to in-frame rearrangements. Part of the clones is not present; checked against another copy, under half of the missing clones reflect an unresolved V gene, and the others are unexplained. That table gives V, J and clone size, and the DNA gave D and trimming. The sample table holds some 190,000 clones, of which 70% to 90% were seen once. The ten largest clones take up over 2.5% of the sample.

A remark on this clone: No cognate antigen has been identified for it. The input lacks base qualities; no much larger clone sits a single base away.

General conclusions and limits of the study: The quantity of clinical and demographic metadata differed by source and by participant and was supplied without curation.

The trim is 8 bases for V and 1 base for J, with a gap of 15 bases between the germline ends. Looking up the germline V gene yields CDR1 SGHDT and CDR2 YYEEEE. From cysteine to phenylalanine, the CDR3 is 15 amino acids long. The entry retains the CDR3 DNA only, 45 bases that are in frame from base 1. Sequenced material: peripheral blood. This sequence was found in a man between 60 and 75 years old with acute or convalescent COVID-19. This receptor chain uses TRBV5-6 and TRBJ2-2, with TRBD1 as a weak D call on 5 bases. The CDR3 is CASIRGDRNTGELFF. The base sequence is TGTGCCAGTATAAGGGGCGATAGGAACACCGGGGAGCTGTTTTTT.